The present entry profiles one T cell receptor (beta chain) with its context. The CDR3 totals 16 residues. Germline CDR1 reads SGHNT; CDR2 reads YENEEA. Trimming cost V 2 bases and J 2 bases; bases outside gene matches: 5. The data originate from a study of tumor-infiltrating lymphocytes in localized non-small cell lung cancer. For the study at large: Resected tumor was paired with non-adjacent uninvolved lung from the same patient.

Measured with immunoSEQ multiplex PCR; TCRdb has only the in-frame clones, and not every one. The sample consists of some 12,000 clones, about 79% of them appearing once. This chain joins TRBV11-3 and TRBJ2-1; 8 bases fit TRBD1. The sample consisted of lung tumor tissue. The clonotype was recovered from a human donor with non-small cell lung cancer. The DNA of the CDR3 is TGTGCCAGCAGCTTAAGGACAGGGCTTCCCTACAATGAGCAGTTCTTC. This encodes CASSLRTGLPYNEQFF. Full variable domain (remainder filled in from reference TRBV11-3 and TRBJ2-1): EAGVVQSPRYKIIEKKQPVAFWCNPISGHNTLYWYLQNLGQGPELLIRYENEEAVDDSQLPKDRFSAERLKGVDSTLKIQPAELGDSAVYLCASSLRTGLPYNEQFFGPGTRLTVL.